This entry lists 9 T cell receptor beta chains sequenced from one sample in a study of blood T cell repertoires in COVID-19. Libraries were prepared by immunoSEQ multiplex PCR; TCRdb keeps only in-frame clonotypes and omits some of them. The table records around 180,000 clones, 80% to 90% of them present only once. The sample taken for sequencing was peripheral blood. Receptors were obtained from a man aged 55 to 69 with acute or convalescent COVID-19.

This sequence joins TRBV28 and TRBJ2-3, with D perhaps TRBD2 (6 bases). CDR1 and CDR2 from the germline V gene are MDHEN and SYDVKM. The length of the CDR3 is 14 residues. Written as DNA, the CDR3 is TGTGCGTCCGGGGGAAGCGGTCGCACAGATACGCAGTATTTT. The encoded protein is CASGGSGRTDTQYF.

The DNA of the CDR3 is TGTGCCAGCAGTACGCCCAGGGTTTCCAACGAGCAGTACTTC. Its translation is CASSTPRVSNEQYF. This chain connects TRBV27 to TRBJ2-7; D might be TRBD1 (5 bases). CDR3 length: 14 amino acids. CDR1 and CDR2 (germline): MNHEY, SMNVEV (reference sequence). The V end was cut by 5 bases, the J end by 5 bases, with 16 bases between.

The V gene is TRBV6-2 or TRBV6-3, the J gene TRBJ2-3, with D possibly being TRBD1 (5 bases). The CDR3 totals 13 residues. V shed 6 bases and J shed 5 bases, with 12 bases lying between them. The germline CDR1 and CDR2 sequences are MNHEY and SVGEGT. The CDR3 loop is CASSQLRGDTQYF. As DNA, the CDR3 is TGTGCCAGCAGCCAACTTAGGGGAGATACGCAGTATTTT.

The chain recombines TRBV5-4 with TRBJ1-5, with D perhaps TRBD1 (5 bases). Trimming removed 5 bases at V and 2 bases at J, with 17 bases between. CDR3 length equals 16 residues. CDR1 is SGHNT and CDR2 is YYREEE in the germline V gene (reference sequence). CDR3 sequence (DNA): TGTGCCAGCAGAGAAACCGGGACTCACCGCAATCAGCCCCAGCATTTT. Translating gives CASRETGTHRNQPQHF. Full variable domain (remainder filled in from reference TRBV5-4 and TRBJ1-5): ETGVTQSPTHLIKTRGQQVTLRCSSQSGHNTVSWYQQALGQGPQFIFQYYREEENGRGNFPPRFSGLQFPNYSSELNVNALELDDSALYLCASRETGTHRNQPQHFGDGTRLSIL.

The V gene is TRBV28, the J gene TRBJ2-2; no reliable D call. Germline V lookup: CDR1 MDHEN, CDR2 SYDVKM. The CDR3 runs 13 residues. V dropped 5 bases and J dropped 0 bases, with 4 bases sitting between them. The CDR3 spells CASSTSNTGELFF. CDR3 nucleotide sequence: TGTGCCAGCAGTACATCGAACACCGGGGAGCTGTTTTTT.

The CDR3 reads CASSLGQVGGYTF. For the CDR3, the DNA is TGCGCCAGCAGCTTGGGACAGGTGGGGGGCTACACCTTC. The genes are TRBV5-1 and TRBJ1-2; possible D gene TRBD1, 6 bases. The CDR3 extends over 13 amino acids. V was shortened by 0 bases and J by 8 bases, with 11 bases between the two germline ends. Germline V lookup: CDR1 SGHRS, CDR2 YFSETQ. Variable domain in full (rest from reference TRBV5-1 and TRBJ1-2): KAGVTQTPRYLIKTRGQQVTLSCSPISGHRSVSWYQQTPGQGLQFLFEYFSETQRNKGNFPGRFSGRQFSNSRSEMNVSTLELGDSALYLCASSLGQVGGYTFGSGTRLTVV.

The rearrangement links TRBV14 to TRBJ2-7; D gene unclear. V was cut by 5 bases and J by 5 bases, with 7 bases left in between. Germline V gene lookup returns CDR1 SGHDN and CDR2 FVKESK. The CDR3 extends over 11 amino acids. The CDR3 DNA sequence: TGTGCCAGCAGCTCCTACGACGAGCAGTACTTC. Protein product: CASSSYDEQYF.

V is TRBV3-1 (or the pseudogene TRBV3-2) and J is TRBJ2-3; a weak D match, TRBD2 (7 bases). Trimming cost V 4 bases and J 4 bases, with 15 bases left between them. The CDR3 has 15 amino acids. Germline V gives CDR1 LGHDT, CDR2 YNNKEL (reference sequence). The CDR3 sequence: CASSLRRGGADTQYF. Here the CDR3 DNA reads TGTGCCAGCAGCCTAAGGAGGGGGGGCGCAGATACGCAGTATTTT.

This clone has just a few counts. The V gene is TRBV14, the J gene TRBJ2-1; 8 nucleotides align to TRBD2. V gave up 6 bases and J gave up 1 base; unmatched junction bases: 2. The CDR3 loop spans 14 amino acids. Per the germline V gene, CDR1 is SGHDN and CDR2 is FVKESK. The CDR3 DNA follows: TGTGCCAGCAGAAGCGGGAGTTCCTACAATGAGCAGTTCTTC. Its translation: CASRSGSSYNEQFF.